The rows below give T cell receptor beta chains drawn from one sample of a study of shared clonotypes between healthy human individuals. Sequenced by immunoSEQ multiplex PCR; TCRdb stores in-frame clones only, minus some. Of more than 2 million clones listed, over 85% are singletons. The specimen was naive CD8+ T cells sorted from blood. The receptors here all came from a young man in good health. Each CDR3 is given with its conserved first and last residue. A D gene is named only where the DNA matches it firmly. Clone size is stated in some rows and not others, as once, few, many or a class when expanded.

V,size,J,D,DNA,CDR3
TRBV7-2,-,TRBJ1-2,-,TGTGCCAGCAGCCCGACAGTTAACTATGGCTACACCTTC,CASSPTVNYGYTF
TRBV11-2,once,TRBJ2-7,TRBD2,TGTGCCAGCGAGGGGCTAGCGGGAGGGTTCGAGCAGTACTTC,CASEGLAGGFEQYF
TRBV2,-,TRBJ2-3,TRBD2,TGTGCCAGCAGTGCCAGCGGGAGAGATACGCAGTATTTT,CASSASGRDTQYF
TRBV5-1,-,TRBJ1-1,-,TGCGCCAGCAGAATGTATACTGAAGCTTTCTTT,CASRMYTEAFF
TRBV9,once,TRBJ2-7,TRBD2,TGTGCCAGCAGTCCTAGCGGGTGGGACGAGCAGTACTTC,CASSPSGWDEQYF
TRBV18,-,TRBJ2-1,-,TGTGCCAGCTCATCCGAACCTGGTGAGCAGTTCTTC,CASSSEPGEQFF
TRBV9,-,TRBJ2-2,TRBD2,TGTGCCAGCAGCGTAGGGGACTATAGGGCCGGGGAGCTGTTTTTT,CASSVGDYRAGELFF
TRBV5-4,-,TRBJ2-7,TRBD2,TGTGCCAGCAGCTTGGACGGACTAGGCCAGTACTTC,CASSLDGLGQYF
TRBV2,-,TRBJ2-5,TRBD1,TGTGCCAGCAGGCTGACAGGGGGCGGGCAAGAGACCCAGTACTTC,CASRLTGGGQETQYF
TRBV28,-,TRBJ1-5,-,TGTGCCAGCAGTTTATCTCCGGGGAGCAATCAGCCCCAGCATTTT,CASSLSPGSNQPQHF
TRBV9,-,TRBJ2-3,TRBD2,TGTGCCAGCAGCCACCAAAAGGGCGTCCTAGCGGGAGGGGATACGCAGTATTTT,CASSHQKGVLAGGDTQYF
TRBV10-3,-,TRBJ2-3,-,TGTGCCATCAGTGGTGACTATTCACCAGATACGCAGTATTTT,CAISGDYSPDTQYF
TRBV28,-,TRBJ1-1,TRBD1,TGTGCCAGCAATCACCCAGGGGGCGGGGACACTGAAGCTTTCTTT,CASNHPGGGDTEAFF
TRBV6-4,-,TRBJ2-1,TRBD2,TGTGCCAGCAGTGACGTGCCTGCTGACTGGGTAGCGGGAGAAAATGAGCAGTTCTTC,CASSDVPADWVAGENEQFF
TRBV13,-,TRBJ2-5,TRBD1,TGTGCCAGCAGCTCCCCAGACAGGGGGGAAGAGACCCAGTACTTC,CASSSPDRGEETQYF
TRBV5-1,-,TRBJ2-1,-,TGCGCCAGCAGCTTGGCTCAGGGGACGAGGAATGAGCAGTTCTTC,CASSLAQGTRNEQFF
TRBV19,-,TRBJ1-1,-,TGTGCCAGTAGTATTTACCGAGGGACTGAAGCTTTCTTT,CASSIYRGTEAFF
TRBV29-1,-,TRBJ2-2,TRBD2,TGCAGCGTTGGAGGGATTAGCGGGGGGTCACGAGGCAGCACCGGGGAGCTGTTTTTT,CSVGGISGGSRGSTGELFF
TRBV6-5,-,TRBJ2-7,TRBD2,TGTGCCAGCAGTTACTCCTCTAGCGGGAGTTACGAGCAGTACTTC,CASSYSSSGSYEQYF
TRBV9,-,TRBJ1-1,TRBD1,TGTGCCAGCAGCGCCAGGGGGTTGGACACTGAAGCTTTCTTT,CASSARGLDTEAFF
TRBV5-4,once,TRBJ2-7,TRBD1,TGTGCCAGCAGCTTGGGGCAGGGGGCGAGCTACGAGCAGTACTTC,CASSLGQGASYEQYF
TRBV30,-,TRBJ1-1,TRBD1,TGTGCCTGGAGTGGGCAGGGACAGAGTGAAGCTTTCTTT,CAWSGQGQSEAFF
TRBV12-5,-,TRBJ2-7,TRBD1,TGTGCTAGTGGTACACAGGGGCGCCCCGCATTC,CASGTQGRPAF
TRBV4-1,-,TRBJ2-7,-,TGCGCCAGCAGCCAGTTAACAGGGTTTTACGAGCAGTACTTC,CASSQLTGFYEQYF
TRBV6-5,-,TRBJ2-2,TRBD2,TGTGCCAGCAGTAACGGGGGGGCCTTTGCCGGGGAGCTGTTTTTT,CASSNGGAFAGELFF
TRBV10-3,-,TRBJ2-1,-,TGTGCCATCAGCGGGGGTGGGAGCGGCGCCTACAATGAGCAGTTCTTC,CAISGGGSGAYNEQFF
TRBV6-1,-,TRBJ1-4,TRBD1,TGTGCCAGCACCCAGAGGGGACAGGGTCTTGAAAAACTGTTTTTT,CASTQRGQGLEKLFF
TRBV11-2,once,TRBJ1-1,-,TGTGCCAGCAGCTTAGAAAGGGACACTGAAGCTTTCTTT,CASSLERDTEAFF
TRBV7-9,-,TRBJ2-1,TRBD2,TGTGCCAGCAGCCTACTCGGCGGGAGTTCCTACAATGAGCAGTTCTTC,CASSLLGGSSYNEQFF
TRBV27,-,TRBJ1-1,-,TGTGCCAGCAGTTTGTCCGGAGGGGCGGAGACTGAAGCTTTCTTT,CASSLSGGAETEAFF
TRBV9,-,TRBJ2-2,-,TGTGCCAGCAGCGTAGGCGGGGGCCCTTCATTTACCGGGGAGCTGTTTTTT,CASSVGGGPSFTGELFF
TRBV4-3,-,TRBJ2-5,-,TGCGCCAGCAGCCAAGATATGGGCCCCCCCAGCGAGACCCAGTACTTC,CASSQDMGPPSETQYF
TRBV7-9,-,TRBJ2-7,-,TGTGCCAGCAGCCCGGGGGAGCACTACGAGCAGTACTTC,CASSPGEHYEQYF
TRBV2,once,TRBJ2-7,-,TGTGCCGGATCGACAGTCGAGACAACCTACGAGCAGTACTTC,CAGSTVETTYEQYF
TRBV15,-,TRBJ2-7,-,TGTGCCACCAGCAGAGATAGGGGGTCTTTATACGAGCAGTACTTC,CATSRDRGSLYEQYF
TRBV10-3,-,TRBJ2-7,-,TGTGCCATCAGTAACAGGGACCACGAGCAGTACTTC,CAISNRDHEQYF
TRBV7-9,-,TRBJ1-5,TRBD1,TGTGCCAGCAGCTCGCCGGGACAGGGGGCTGATCAGCCCCAGCATTTT,CASSSPGQGADQPQHF
TRBV19,-,TRBJ2-3,-,TGTGCCAGTAGTATAGACCTCACAGATACGCAGTATTTT,CASSIDLTDTQYF
TRBV5-1,-,TRBJ1-2,TRBD1,TGCGCCAGCAGTTCAGACCGACAGGGGAGGACGGATGGCTACACCTTC,CASSSDRQGRTDGYTF
TRBV9,-,TRBJ2-5,TRBD1,TGTGCCAGCAGCGTAGGAGGGACAGGGGGAGAGACCCAGTACTTC,CASSVGGTGGETQYF
TRBV7-9,-,TRBJ2-5,-,TGTGCCAGCAACTCACTAGGGGCGGCTCAAGAGACCCAGTACTTC,CASNSLGAAQETQYF
TRBV6-6,-,TRBJ1-3,-,TGTGCCAGCGGGGGGGGGCTCGATGGAAACACCATATATTTT,CASGGGLDGNTIYF
TRBV27,-,TRBJ2-7,-,TGTGCCAGCAAGTCCCCCTCCTACGAGCAGTACTTC,CASKSPSYEQYF
TRBV6-5,-,TRBJ2-1,TRBD2,TGTGCCAGCACCCTACTAGCGGGGGTCTACAATGAGCAGTTCTTC,CASTLLAGVYNEQFF
TRBV2,-,TRBJ1-1,-,TGTGCCAGCAACCCAGGCCCAAACACTGAAGCTTTCTTT,CASNPGPNTEAFF
TRBV5-6,-,TRBJ1-4,-,TGTGCCAGCAGCGTGATGGGGGTCCCCCTGTTTTTT,CASSVMGVPLFF
TRBV27,-,TRBJ1-2,TRBD1,TGTGCCAGCAGCCCACTCCTTATATACACAGGGGGCTATGGCTACACCTTC,CASSPLLIYTGGYGYTF
TRBV5-4,-,TRBJ1-5,-,TGTGCCAGCAGCTACAGGGTTTGTAGCAATCAGCCCCAGCATTTT,CASSYRVCSNQPQHF
TRBV7-9,-,TRBJ2-7,-,TGTGCCAGCAGCTTAGGGCGCAAAGGGGCGGGACAGCACTACGAACAGTACTTC,CASSLGRKGAGQHYEQYF
TRBV7-8,-,TRBJ1-1,-,TGTGCCAGCAACCATAGGCCCGAACAGGTTGGGAACACTGAAGCTTTCTTT,CASNHRPEQVGNTEAFF
TRBV19,-,TRBJ1-5,-,TGTGCCAGTAGTATGAGAGGGTTTAGTCAGCCCCAGCATTTT,CASSMRGFSQPQHF
TRBV25-1,-,TRBJ2-7,-,TGTGCCAGCAGTGCGTGGTCGCAGACCTACGAGCAGTACTTC,CASSAWSQTYEQYF
TRBV2,-,TRBJ2-1,-,TGTGCCAGCAGTGACGAGAGGGCGGGGCAATATGAGCAGTTCTTC,CASSDERAGQYEQFF
TRBV5-1,-,TRBJ2-5,-,TGCGCCAGCAGCTTGGCCGGGGGCCTACCCAGCCAAGAGACCCAGTACTTC,CASSLAGGLPSQETQYF